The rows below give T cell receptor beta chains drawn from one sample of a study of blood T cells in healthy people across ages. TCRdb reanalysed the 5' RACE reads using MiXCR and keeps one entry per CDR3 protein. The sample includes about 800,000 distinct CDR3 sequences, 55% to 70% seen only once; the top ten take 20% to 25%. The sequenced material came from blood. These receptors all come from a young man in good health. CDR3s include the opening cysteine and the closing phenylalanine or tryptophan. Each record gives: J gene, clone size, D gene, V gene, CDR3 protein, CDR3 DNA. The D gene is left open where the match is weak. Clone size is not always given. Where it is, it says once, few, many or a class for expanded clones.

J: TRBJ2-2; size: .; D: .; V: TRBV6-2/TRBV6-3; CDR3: CASSQGGTFTGELFF; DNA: TGTGCCAGCAGCCAAGGAGGGACTTTCACCGGGGAGCTGTTTTTT
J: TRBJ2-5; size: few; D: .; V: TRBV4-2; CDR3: CASSQLGLQQETQYF; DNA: TGTGCCAGCAGCCAATTAGGACTACAACAAGAGACCCAGTACTTC
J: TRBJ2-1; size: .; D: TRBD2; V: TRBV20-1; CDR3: CSASGGAIGDNEQFF; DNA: TGCAGTGCTAGCGGGGGGGCTATTGGGGACAATGAGCAGTTCTTC
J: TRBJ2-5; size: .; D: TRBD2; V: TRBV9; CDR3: CASSKRGYGTSGDEQYF; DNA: TGTGCCAGCAGCAAAAGAGGGTACGGGACTAGCGGGGATGAGCAGTACTTC
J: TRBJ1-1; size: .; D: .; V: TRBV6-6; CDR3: CASSPEQGPNTEAFF; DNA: TGTGCCAGCAGCCCCGAGCAGGGGCCCAACACTGAAGCTTTCTTT
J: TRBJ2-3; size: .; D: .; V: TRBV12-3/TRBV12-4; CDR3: CASSPPFGKKADMQYF; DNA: TGTGCCAGCAGTCCCCCATTCGGGAAAAAGGCAGATATGCAATATTTT
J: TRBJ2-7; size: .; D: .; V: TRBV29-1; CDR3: CSVERGRGEQYF; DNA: TGCAGCGTTGAAAGGGGACGCGGCGAGCAGTACTTC
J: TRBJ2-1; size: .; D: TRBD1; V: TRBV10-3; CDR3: CATGQVQGNEQFF; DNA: TGTGCCACAGGACAGGTCCAAGGGAATGAGCAGTTCTTC
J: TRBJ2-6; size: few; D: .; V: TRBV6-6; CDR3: CASTAADSGANVLTF; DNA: TGTGCCAGCACCGCCGCCGACTCTGGGGCCAACGTCCTGACTTTC
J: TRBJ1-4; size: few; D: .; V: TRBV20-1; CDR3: CSARERGEDEKLFF; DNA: TGCAGTGCTAGAGAGCGAGGAGAGGATGAAAAACTGTTTTTT
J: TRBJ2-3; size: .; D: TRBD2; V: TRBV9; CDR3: CASSVPGPGLAETHTDTQYF; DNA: TGTGCCAGCAGCGTCCCGGGTCCGGGACTAGCAGAGACTCACACAGATACGCAGTATTTT